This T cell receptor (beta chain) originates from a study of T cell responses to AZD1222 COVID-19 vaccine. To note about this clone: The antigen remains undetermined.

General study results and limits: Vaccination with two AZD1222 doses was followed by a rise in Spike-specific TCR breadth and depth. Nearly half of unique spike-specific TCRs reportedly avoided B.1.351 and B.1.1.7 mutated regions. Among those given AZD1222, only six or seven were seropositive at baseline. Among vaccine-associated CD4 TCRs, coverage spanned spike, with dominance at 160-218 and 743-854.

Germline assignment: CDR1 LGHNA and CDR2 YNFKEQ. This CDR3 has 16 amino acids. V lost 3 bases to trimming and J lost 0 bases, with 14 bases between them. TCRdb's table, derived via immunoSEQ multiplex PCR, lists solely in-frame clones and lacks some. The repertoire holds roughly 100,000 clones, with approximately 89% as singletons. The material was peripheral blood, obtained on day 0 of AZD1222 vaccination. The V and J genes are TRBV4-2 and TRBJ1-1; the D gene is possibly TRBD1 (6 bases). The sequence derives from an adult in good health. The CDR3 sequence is CASSHREGVMNTEAFF. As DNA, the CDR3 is TGTGCCAGCAGCCACAGGGAGGGGGTAATGAACACTGAAGCTTTCTTT.